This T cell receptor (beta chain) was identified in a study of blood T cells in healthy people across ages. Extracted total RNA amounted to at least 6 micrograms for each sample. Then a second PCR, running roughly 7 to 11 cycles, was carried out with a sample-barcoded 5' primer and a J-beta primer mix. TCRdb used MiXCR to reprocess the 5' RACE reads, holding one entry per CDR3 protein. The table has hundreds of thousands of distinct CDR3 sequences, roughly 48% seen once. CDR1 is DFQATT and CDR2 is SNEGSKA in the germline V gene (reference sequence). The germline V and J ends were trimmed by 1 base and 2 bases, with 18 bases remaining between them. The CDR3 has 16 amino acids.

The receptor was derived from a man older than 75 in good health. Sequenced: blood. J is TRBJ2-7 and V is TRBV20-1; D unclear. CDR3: CSARGAGSDSAYEQYF. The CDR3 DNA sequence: TGCAGTGCTAGAGGGGCAGGATCCGATTCGGCCTACGAGCAGTACTTC.